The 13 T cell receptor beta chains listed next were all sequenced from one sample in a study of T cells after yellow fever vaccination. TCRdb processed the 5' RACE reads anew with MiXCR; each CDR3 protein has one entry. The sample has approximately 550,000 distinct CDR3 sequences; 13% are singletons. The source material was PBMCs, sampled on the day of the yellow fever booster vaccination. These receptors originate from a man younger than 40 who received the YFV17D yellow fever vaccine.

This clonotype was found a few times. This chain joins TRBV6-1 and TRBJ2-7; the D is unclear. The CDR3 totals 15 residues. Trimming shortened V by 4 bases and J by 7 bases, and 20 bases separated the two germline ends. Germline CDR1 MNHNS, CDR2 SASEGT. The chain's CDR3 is CASSALKAATTEQYF. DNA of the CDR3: TGTGCCAGCAGTGCCCTAAAAGCCGCTACTACTGAGCAGTACTTC.

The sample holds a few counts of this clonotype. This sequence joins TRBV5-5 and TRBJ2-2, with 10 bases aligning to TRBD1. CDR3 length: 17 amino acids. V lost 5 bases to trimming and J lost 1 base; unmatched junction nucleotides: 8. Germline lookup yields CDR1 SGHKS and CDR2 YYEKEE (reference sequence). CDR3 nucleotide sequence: TGTGCCAGCAGACCGGGACAGGGGCTCCTGAACACCGGGGAGCTGTTTTTT. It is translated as CASRPGQGLLNTGELFF.

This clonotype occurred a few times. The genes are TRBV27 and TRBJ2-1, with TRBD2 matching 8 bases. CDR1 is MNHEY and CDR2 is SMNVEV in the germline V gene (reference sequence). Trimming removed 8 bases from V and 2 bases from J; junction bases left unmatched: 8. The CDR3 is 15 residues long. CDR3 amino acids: CASAITSGAYNEQFF. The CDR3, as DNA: TGTGCCAGCGCAATTACTAGCGGAGCCTACAATGAGCAGTTCTTC.

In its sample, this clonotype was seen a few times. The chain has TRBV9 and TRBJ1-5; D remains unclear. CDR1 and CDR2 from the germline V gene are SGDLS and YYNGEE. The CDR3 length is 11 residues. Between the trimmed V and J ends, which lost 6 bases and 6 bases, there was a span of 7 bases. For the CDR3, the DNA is TGTGCCAGCACCGACCGTCAGCCCCAGCATTTT. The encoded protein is CASTDRQPQHF.

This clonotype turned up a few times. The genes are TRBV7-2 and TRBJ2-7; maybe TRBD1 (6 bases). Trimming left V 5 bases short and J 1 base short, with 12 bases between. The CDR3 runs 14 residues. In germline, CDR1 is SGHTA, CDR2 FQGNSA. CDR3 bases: TGTGCCAGCAGCGCACAGGGATTGTCCTACGAGCAGTACTTC. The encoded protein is CASSAQGLSYEQYF.

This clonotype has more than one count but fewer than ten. In nucleotides, the CDR3 is TGTGCCAGCTCCAGGTGGGGGGCTGGAGAGACCCAGTACTTC. Its protein product is CASSRWGAGETQYF. V gene TRBV6-1 combines with J gene TRBJ2-5, with D perhaps matching TRBD1 or TRBD2 (6 bases each). The ends were cut back, 8 bases at V and 4 bases at J, with 17 bases in the middle. Germline V CDR1 and CDR2: MNHNS, SASEGT. The CDR3 loop spans 14 amino acids.

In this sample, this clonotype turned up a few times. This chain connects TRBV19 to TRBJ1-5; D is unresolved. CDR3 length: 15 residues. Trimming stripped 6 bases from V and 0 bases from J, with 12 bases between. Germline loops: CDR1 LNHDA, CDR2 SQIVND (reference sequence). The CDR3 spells CASSETSYSNQPQHF. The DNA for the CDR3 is TGTGCCAGTAGCGAGACAAGCTATAGCAATCAGCCCCAGCATTTT.

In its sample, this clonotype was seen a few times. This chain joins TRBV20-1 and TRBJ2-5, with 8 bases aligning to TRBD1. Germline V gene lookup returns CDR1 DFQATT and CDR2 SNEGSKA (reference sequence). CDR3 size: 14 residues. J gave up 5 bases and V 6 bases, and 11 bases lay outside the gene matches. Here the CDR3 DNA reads TGCAGTGCCCGTGGACAGGGTATTAGGGAGACCCAGTACTTC. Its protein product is CSARGQGIRETQYF.

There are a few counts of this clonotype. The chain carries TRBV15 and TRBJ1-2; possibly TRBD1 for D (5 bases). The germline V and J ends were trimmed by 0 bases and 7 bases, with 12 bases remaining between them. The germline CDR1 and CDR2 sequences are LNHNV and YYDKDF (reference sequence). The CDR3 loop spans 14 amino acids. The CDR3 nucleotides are TGTGCCACCAGCAGAGATCGGGGCAGCGCTGGCTACACCTTC. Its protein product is CATSRDRGSAGYTF. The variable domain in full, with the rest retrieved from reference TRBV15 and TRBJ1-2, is DAMVIQNPRYQVTQFGKPVTLSCSQTLNHNVMYWYQQKSSQAPKLLFHYYDKDFNNEADTPDNFQSRRPNTSFCFLDIRSPGLGDTAMYLCATSRDRGSAGYTFGSGTRLTVV.

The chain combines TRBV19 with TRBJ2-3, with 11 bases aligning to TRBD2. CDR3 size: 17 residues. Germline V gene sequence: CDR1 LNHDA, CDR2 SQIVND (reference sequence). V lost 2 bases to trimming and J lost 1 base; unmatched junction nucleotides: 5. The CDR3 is CASSIPGLAVRTDTQYF. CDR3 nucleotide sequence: TGTGCCAGTAGTATACCGGGACTAGCGGTTCGCACAGATACGCAGTATTTT.

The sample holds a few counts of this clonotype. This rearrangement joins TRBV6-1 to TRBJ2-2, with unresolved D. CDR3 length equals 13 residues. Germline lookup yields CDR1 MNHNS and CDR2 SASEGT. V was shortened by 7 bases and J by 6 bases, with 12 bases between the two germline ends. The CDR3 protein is CASTPGLSGELFF. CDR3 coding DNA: TGTGCCAGCACTCCGGGCCTTTCCGGGGAGCTGTTTTTT.

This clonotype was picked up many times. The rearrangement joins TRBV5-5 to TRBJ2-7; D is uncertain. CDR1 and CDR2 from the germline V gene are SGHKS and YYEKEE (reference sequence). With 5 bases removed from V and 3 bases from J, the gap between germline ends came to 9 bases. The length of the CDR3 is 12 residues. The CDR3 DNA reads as TGTGCCAGCAGTCTGGACCTCTACGAGCAGTACTTC. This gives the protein CASSLDLYEQYF.

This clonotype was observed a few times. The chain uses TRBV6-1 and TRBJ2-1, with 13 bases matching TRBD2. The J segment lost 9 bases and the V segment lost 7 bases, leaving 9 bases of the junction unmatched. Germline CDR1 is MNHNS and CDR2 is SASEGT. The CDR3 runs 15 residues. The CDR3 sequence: CASNPTSGRAAEQFF. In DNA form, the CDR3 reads TGTGCCAGCAACCCAACTAGCGGGAGGGCCGCTGAGCAGTTCTTC.